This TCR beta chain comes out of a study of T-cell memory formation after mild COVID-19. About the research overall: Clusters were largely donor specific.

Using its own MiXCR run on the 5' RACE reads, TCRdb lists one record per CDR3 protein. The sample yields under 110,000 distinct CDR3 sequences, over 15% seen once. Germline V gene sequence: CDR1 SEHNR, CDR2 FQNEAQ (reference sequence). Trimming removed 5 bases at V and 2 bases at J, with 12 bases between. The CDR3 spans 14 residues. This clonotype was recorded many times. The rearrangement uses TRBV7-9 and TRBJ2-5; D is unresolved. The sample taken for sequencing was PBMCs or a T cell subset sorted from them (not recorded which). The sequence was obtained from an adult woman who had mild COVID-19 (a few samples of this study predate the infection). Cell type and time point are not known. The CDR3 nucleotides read TGTGCCAGCAGCACCCCACGGAATCAAGAGACCCAGTACTTC. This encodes CASSTPRNQETQYF.